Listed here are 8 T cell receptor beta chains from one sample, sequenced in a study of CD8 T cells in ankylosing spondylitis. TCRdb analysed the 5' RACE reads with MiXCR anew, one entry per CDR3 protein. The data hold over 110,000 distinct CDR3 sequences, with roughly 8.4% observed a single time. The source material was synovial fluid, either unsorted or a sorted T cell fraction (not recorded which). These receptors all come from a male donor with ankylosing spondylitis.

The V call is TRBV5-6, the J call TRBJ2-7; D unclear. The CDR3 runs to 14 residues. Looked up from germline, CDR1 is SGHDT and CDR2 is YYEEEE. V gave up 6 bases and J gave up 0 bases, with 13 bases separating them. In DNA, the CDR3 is TGTGCCAGCACCCCGACGGTCCTCTCCTACGAGCAGTACTTC. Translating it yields CASTPTVLSYEQYF.

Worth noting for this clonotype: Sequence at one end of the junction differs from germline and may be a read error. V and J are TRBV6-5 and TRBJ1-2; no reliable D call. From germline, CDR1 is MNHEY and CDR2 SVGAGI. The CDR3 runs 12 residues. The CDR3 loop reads CAGSYWGYGYTF. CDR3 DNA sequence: TGTGCCGGCAGTTACTGGGGCTATGGCTACACCTTC.

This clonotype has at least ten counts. The CDR3 DNA reads TGTGCCAGCAGTAAAAGCAGGGGGGTAGTGACAGATACGCAGTATTTT. Protein sequence: CASSKSRGVVTDTQYF. The chain recombines TRBV6-1 with TRBJ2-3; the D gene is possibly TRBD1 (7 bases). The CDR3 covers 16 residues. Germline CDR1 MNHNS, CDR2 SASEGT. V lost 5 bases and J 3 bases, leaving 18 bases between the germline ends.

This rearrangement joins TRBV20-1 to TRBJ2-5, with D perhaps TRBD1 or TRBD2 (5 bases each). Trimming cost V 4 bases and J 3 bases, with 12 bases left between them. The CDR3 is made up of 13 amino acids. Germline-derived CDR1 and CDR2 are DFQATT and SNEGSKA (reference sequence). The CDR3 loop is CSAKTGTEETQYF. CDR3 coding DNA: TGCAGTGCTAAGACCGGGACCGAAGAGACCCAGTACTTC.

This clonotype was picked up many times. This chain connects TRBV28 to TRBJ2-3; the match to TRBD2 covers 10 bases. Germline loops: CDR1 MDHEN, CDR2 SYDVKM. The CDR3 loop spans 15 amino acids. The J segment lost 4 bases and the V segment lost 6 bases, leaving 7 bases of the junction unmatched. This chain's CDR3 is CASSQMTSGPDTQYF. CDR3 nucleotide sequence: TGTGCCAGCAGCCAAATGACTAGCGGGCCAGATACGCAGTATTTT.

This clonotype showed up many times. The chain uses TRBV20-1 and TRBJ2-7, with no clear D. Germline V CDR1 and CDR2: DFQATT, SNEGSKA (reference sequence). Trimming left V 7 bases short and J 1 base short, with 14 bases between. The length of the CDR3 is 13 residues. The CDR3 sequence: CSVGKVLSYEQYF. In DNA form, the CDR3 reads TGCAGTGTAGGGAAAGTTTTGTCCTACGAGCAGTACTTC.

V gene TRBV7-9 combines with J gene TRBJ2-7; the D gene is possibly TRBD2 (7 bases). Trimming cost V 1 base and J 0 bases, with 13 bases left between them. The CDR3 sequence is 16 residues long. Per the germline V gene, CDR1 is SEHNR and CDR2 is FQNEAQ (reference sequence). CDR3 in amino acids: CASSLGGGGFSYEQYF. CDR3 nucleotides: TGTGCCAGCAGCTTAGGAGGGGGGGGATTCTCCTACGAGCAGTACTTC.

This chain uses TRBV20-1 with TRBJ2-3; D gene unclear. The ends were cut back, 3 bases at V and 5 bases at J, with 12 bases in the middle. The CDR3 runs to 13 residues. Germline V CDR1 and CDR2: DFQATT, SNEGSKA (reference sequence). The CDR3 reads CSASWLAGDTQYF. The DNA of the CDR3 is TGCAGTGCTAGTTGGTTAGCAGGAGATACGCAGTATTTT.